The rows below give T cell receptor beta chains drawn from one sample of a study of regulatory T cells in long-lasting Graves disease. TCRdb recomputed calls from the multiplex PCR reads with MiXCR, one row per CDR3 protein. The sample includes roughly 500,000 distinct CDR3 sequences, roughly 14% of them seen just once. The same data also went into a second study, on T cells in Graves' hyperthyroidism and ophthalmopathy.

Sequenced material: peripheral blood mononuclear cells (PBMCs), taken at new diagnosis, from a patient treated with antithyroid drugs. The receptors here all came from a man younger than 45 with Graves disease. Each CDR3 is given with its conserved first and last residue. The order of the fields is D gene, V gene, clone size, J gene, CDR3 DNA, CDR3 protein. The D gene is left open where the match is weak. Clone size is not always given. Where it is, it says once, few, many or a class for expanded clones.

d_call: TRBD1
v_call: TRBV7-2
clone_size: many
j_call: TRBJ1-2
cdr3_nt: TGTGCCAGCAGCTTCACAGGGGTTGCTAACTATGGCTACACCTTC
cdr3_aa: CASSFTGVANYGYTF

d_call: -
v_call: TRBV18
clone_size: few
j_call: TRBJ2-7
cdr3_nt: TGTGCCAGCTCACCACCAAGGTCCTACGAGCAGTACTTC
cdr3_aa: CASSPPRSYEQYF

d_call: -
v_call: TRBV14
clone_size: -
j_call: TRBJ1-4
cdr3_nt: TGTGCCAGCAGCCCCCGTTTGACGGGGGAAAAACTGTTTTTT
cdr3_aa: CASSPRLTGEKLFF

d_call: TRBD2
v_call: TRBV5-1
clone_size: many
j_call: TRBJ2-1
cdr3_nt: TGCGCCAGCAGCTTGGATCGGGCTCGGACTAGATTTTTCTTC
cdr3_aa: CASSLDRARTRFFF

d_call: -
v_call: TRBV2
clone_size: many
j_call: TRBJ1-3
cdr3_nt: TGTGCCAGCAGGTACACAGGGAACGGAAACACCATATATTTT
cdr3_aa: CASRYTGNGNTIYF

d_call: -
v_call: TRBV28
clone_size: many
j_call: TRBJ1-6
cdr3_nt: TGTGCCAGCATGGAGGTCAATTCACCCCTCCACTTT
cdr3_aa: CASMEVNSPLHF

d_call: -
v_call: TRBV20-1
clone_size: few
j_call: TRBJ2-7
cdr3_nt: TGCAGTGCTCAGACTATCTACGAGCAGTACTTC
cdr3_aa: CSAQTIYEQYF

d_call: -
v_call: TRBV20-1
clone_size: few
j_call: TRBJ2-2
cdr3_nt: TGCAGTGCTCACGACCCGGACCCTTTGACCGGGGAGCTGTTTTTT
cdr3_aa: CSAHDPDPLTGELFF

d_call: -
v_call: TRBV5-1
clone_size: -
j_call: TRBJ2-3
cdr3_nt: TGCGCCAGCAGCTTACCCGGGACAATAACAGATACGCAGTATTTT
cdr3_aa: CASSLPGTITDTQYF

d_call: TRBD2
v_call: TRBV5-6
clone_size: many
j_call: TRBJ2-7
cdr3_nt: TGTGCCAGCAGCACTCTAGCGGGCTACTACGAGCAGTACTTC
cdr3_aa: CASSTLAGYYEQYF

d_call: -
v_call: TRBV29-1
clone_size: few
j_call: TRBJ1-3
cdr3_nt: TGCAGCGTTGCCGTCCGCTCTGGAAACACCATATATTTT
cdr3_aa: CSVAVRSGNTIYF

d_call: -
v_call: TRBV20-1
clone_size: many
j_call: TRBJ2-5
cdr3_nt: TGCAGTTTTGAGGTTTCTAGCGCGAGACGGGAGACCCAGTACTTC
cdr3_aa: CSFEVSSARRETQYF

d_call: -
v_call: TRBV19
clone_size: -
j_call: TRBJ2-3
cdr3_nt: TGTGCCAGTAGTATGAAGAACTTGCAGTATTTT
cdr3_aa: CASSMKNLQYF

d_call: TRBD1
v_call: TRBV7-2
clone_size: -
j_call: TRBJ2-5
cdr3_nt: TGTGCCAGCAGCTCTAAGCAGGGGGAAGAGACCCAGTACTTC
cdr3_aa: CASSSKQGEETQYF

d_call: -
v_call: TRBV29-1
clone_size: many
j_call: TRBJ2-7
cdr3_nt: TGCAGCGTTGAAGTTACCCCTCTAGGCTACGAGCAGTACTTC
cdr3_aa: CSVEVTPLGYEQYF

d_call: -
v_call: TRBV20-1
clone_size: -
j_call: TRBJ1-1
cdr3_nt: TGCAGTGCTAGAAAGGCGAACACTGAAGCTTTCTTT
cdr3_aa: CSARKANTEAFF

d_call: -
v_call: TRBV5-1
clone_size: few
j_call: TRBJ2-5
cdr3_nt: TGCGCCAGCAGCTTGGACTGGCGGCAGACCCAGTACTTC
cdr3_aa: CASSLDWRQTQYF

d_call: TRBD1
v_call: TRBV30
clone_size: -
j_call: TRBJ2-7
cdr3_nt: TGTGCCTGGTCCCCCTATGGGGGACAGGGTGACCACGAGCAGTACTTC
cdr3_aa: CAWSPYGGQGDHEQYF

d_call: -
v_call: TRBV6-1
clone_size: -
j_call: TRBJ2-3
cdr3_nt: TGTGCCAGCAGTCCCCTACCAGATACGCAGTATTTT
cdr3_aa: CASSPLPDTQYF

d_call: -
v_call: TRBV11-3
clone_size: -
j_call: TRBJ2-3
cdr3_nt: TGTGCCAGCAGCCAGGGGGGGAGTACGCAGTATTTT
cdr3_aa: CASSQGGSTQYF

d_call: -
v_call: TRBV5-6
clone_size: many
j_call: TRBJ1-5
cdr3_nt: TGTGCCAGCAGCCCGTGGGGACGGGGCAATCAGCCCCAGCATTTT
cdr3_aa: CASSPWGRGNQPQHF

d_call: -
v_call: TRBV20-1
clone_size: many
j_call: TRBJ2-1
cdr3_nt: TGCAGTGCTAGAGAAAGGGACTGGGACAATGAGCAGTTCTTC
cdr3_aa: CSARERDWDNEQFF

d_call: TRBD1
v_call: TRBV18
clone_size: few
j_call: TRBJ1-1
cdr3_nt: TGTGCCAGCTCACCACGAAGCCAGGGGGCGGACACTGAAGCTTTCTTT
cdr3_aa: CASSPRSQGADTEAFF

d_call: -
v_call: TRBV27
clone_size: -
j_call: TRBJ1-2
cdr3_nt: TGTGCCAGCAGTTTTAAGGTGGGAGGGGGAAGCTATGGCTACACCTTC
cdr3_aa: CASSFKVGGGSYGYTF

d_call: -
v_call: TRBV6-2/TRBV6-3
clone_size: many
j_call: TRBJ2-7
cdr3_nt: TGTGCCAGCAGTTACTCCCAAAGGGACCTAACCTACGAGCAGTACTTC
cdr3_aa: CASSYSQRDLTYEQYF

d_call: -
v_call: TRBV5-1
clone_size: few
j_call: TRBJ1-3
cdr3_nt: TGCGCCAGCAGCCCGTCCACCCTTCCGTTCGGAAACACCATATATTTT
cdr3_aa: CASSPSTLPFGNTIYF

d_call: TRBD1
v_call: TRBV5-1
clone_size: -
j_call: TRBJ1-1
cdr3_nt: TGCGCCAGCAGCTCCGACAGGGAGACCACTGAAGCTTTCTTT
cdr3_aa: CASSSDRETTEAFF

d_call: -
v_call: TRBV5-1
clone_size: many
j_call: TRBJ2-2
cdr3_nt: TGCGCCAGCAGCCTTACAGCGAGTTTGGCCGGGGAGCTGTTTTTT
cdr3_aa: CASSLTASLAGELFF

d_call: -
v_call: TRBV5-1
clone_size: many
j_call: TRBJ2-1
cdr3_nt: TGCGCCAGCAGCCCCACAATATATGAGCAGTTCTTC
cdr3_aa: CASSPTIYEQFF

d_call: -
v_call: TRBV25-1
clone_size: -
j_call: TRBJ2-3
cdr3_nt: TGTGCCAGCTCTTTGGGGGGGGCTTCAGATACGCAGTATTTT
cdr3_aa: CASSLGGASDTQYF